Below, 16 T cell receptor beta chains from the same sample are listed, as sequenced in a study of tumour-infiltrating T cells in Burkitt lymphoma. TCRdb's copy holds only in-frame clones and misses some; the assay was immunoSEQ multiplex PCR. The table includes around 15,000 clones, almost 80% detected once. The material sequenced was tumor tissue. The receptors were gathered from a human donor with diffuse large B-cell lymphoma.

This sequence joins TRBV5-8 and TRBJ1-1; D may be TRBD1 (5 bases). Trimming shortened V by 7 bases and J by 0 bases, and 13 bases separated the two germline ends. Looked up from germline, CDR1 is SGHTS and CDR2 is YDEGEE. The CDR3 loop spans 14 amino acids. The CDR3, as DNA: TGTGCCAGCTCCATTCAGGGTATGAACACTGAAGCTTTCTTT. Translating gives CASSIQGMNTEAFF.

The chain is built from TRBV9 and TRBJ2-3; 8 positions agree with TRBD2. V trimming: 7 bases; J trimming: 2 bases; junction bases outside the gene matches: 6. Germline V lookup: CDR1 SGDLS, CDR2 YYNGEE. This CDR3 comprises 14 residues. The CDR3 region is CASSSAGATDTQYF. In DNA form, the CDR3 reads TGTGCCAGCTCCTCAGCGGGGGCCACAGATACGCAGTATTTT.

CDR3: CASSLLGRAIQPQHF. The CDR3 DNA sequence: TGTGCCAGCAGTTTATTAGGTCGGGCAATTCAGCCCCAGCATTTT. The rearrangement uses TRBV27 and TRBJ1-5, with no clear D. V lost 1 base, J lost 6 bases, and 13 bases lay in between. In germline, CDR1 is MNHEY, CDR2 SMNVEV (reference sequence). The CDR3 is made up of 15 amino acids.

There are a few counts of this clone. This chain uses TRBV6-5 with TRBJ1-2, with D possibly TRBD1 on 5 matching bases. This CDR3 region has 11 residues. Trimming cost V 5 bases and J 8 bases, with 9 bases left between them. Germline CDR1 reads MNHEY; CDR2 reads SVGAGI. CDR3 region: CASSTRDGYTF. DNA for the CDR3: TGTGCCAGCAGTACCAGGGACGGCTACACCTTC.

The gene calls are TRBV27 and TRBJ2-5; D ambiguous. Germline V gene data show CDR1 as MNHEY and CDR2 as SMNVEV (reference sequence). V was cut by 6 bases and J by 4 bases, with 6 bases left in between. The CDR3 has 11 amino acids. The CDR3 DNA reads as TGTGCCAGCAGCCAAGGAGAGACCCAGTACTTC. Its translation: CASSQGETQYF.

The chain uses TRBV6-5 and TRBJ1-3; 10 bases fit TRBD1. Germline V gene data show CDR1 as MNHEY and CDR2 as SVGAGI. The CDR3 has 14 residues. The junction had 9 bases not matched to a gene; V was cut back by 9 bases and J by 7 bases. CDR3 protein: CASTPGQGMNTIYF. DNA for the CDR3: TGTGCCAGTACCCCGGGACAGGGGATGAACACCATATATTTT.

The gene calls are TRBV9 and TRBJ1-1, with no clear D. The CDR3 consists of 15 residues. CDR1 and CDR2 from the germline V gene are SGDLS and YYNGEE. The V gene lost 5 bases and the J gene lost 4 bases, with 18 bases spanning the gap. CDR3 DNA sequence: TGTGCCAGCAGTCGAACGGACTCCTTAGCCACTGAAGCTTTCTTT. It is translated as CASSRTDSLATEAFF.

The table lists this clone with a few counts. The DNA of the CDR3 is TGTGCCAGCAGCCCGGGACAGATGAACACTGAAGCTTTCTTT. This translates into CASSPGQMNTEAFF. V gene TRBV5-5 combines with J gene TRBJ1-1, with 7 bases aligning to TRBD1. This CDR3 is built from 14 residues. Losses at the gene ends were 4 bases for V and 0 bases for J; bases not matched to a gene: 3. CDR1 and CDR2 (germline): SGHKS, YYEKEE (reference sequence).

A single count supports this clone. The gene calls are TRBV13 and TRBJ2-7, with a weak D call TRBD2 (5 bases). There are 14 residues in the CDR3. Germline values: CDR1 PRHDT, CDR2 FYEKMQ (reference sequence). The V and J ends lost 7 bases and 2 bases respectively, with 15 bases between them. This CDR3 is CASKSLSGTYEQYF. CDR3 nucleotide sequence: TGTGCCAGCAAGAGTCTCAGCGGAACCTACGAGCAGTACTTC.

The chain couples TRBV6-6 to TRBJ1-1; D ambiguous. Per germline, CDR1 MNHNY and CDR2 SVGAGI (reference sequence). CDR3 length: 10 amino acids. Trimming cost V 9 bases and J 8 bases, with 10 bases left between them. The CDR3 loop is CASNAPEAFF. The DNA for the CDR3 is TGTGCCAGTAACGCCCCCGAAGCTTTCTTT.

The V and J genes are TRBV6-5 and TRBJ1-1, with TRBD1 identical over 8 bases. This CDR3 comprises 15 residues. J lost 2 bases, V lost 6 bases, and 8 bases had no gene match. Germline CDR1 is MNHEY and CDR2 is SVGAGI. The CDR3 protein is CASRGQVAVNTEAFF. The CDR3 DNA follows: TGTGCCAGCAGGGGACAGGTTGCAGTTAACACTGAAGCTTTCTTT.

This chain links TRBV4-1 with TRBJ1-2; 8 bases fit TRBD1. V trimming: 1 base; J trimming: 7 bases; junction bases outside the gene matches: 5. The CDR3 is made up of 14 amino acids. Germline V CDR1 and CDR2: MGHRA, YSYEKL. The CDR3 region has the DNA TGCGCCAGCAGCCAAGGGACAGGGTTCGGTGGCTACACCTTC. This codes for CASSQGTGFGGYTF.

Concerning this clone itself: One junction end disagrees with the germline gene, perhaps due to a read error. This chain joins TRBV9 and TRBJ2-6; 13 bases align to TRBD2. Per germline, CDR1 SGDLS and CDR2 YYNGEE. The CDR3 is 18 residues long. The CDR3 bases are TGTGCCAGCAGCCCGTGGACTAGCGGGAGCTCTGGGGCCAACGTCCTGATTTTC. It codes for CASSPWTSGSSGANVLIF. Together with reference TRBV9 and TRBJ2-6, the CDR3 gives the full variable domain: DSGVTQTPKHLITATGQRVTLRCSPRSGDLSVYWYQQSLDQGLQFLIQYYNGEERAKGNILERFSAQQFPDLHSELNLSSLELGDSALYFCASSPWTSGSSGANVLIFGAGSRLTVL.

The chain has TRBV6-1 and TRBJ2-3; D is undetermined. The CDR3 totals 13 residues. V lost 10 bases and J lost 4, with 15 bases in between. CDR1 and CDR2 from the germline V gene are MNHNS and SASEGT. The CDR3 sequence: CATTKLHADTQYF. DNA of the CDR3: TGTGCCACAACAAAATTGCACGCAGATACGCAGTATTTT.

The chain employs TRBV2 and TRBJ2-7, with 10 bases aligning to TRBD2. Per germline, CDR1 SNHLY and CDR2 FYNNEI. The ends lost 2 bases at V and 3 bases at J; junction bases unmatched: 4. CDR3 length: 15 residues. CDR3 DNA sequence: TGTGCCAGCAGTGAACAACTAGCGGGGAGCTACGAGCAGTACTTC. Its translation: CASSEQLAGSYEQYF.

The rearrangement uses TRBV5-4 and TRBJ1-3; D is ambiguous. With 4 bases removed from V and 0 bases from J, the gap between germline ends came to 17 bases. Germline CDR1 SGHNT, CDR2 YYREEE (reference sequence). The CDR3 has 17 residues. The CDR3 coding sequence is TGTGCCAGCAGCACGCACCTGGGAGCAGCCTCTGGAAACACCATATATTTT. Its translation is CASSTHLGAASGNTIYF.